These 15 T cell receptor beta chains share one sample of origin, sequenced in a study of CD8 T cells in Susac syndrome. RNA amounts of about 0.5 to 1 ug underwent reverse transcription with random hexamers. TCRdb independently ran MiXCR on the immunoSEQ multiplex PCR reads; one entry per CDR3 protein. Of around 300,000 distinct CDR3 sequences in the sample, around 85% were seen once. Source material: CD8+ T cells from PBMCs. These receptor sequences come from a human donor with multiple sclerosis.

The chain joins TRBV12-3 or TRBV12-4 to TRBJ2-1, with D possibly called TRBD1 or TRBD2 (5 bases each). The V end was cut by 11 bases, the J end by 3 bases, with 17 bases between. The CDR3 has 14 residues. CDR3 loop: CADGTDDYYNEQFF. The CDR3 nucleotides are TGTGCCGACGGGACCGATGATTACTACAATGAGCAGTTCTTC.

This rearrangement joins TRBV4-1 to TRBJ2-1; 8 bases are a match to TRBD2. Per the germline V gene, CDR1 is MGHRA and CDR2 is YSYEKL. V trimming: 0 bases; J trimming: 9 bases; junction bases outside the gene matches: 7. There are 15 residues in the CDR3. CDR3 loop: CASSQDVSGSGEQFF. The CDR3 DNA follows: TGCGCCAGCAGCCAAGATGTCAGCGGGAGTGGTGAGCAGTTCTTC.

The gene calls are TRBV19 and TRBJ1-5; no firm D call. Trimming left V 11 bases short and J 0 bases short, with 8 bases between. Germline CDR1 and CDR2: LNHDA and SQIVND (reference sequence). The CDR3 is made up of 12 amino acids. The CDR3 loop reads CAGSYSNQPQHF. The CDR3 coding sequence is TGTGCCGGAAGCTATAGCAATCAGCCCCAGCATTTT. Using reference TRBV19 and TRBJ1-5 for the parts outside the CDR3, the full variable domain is DGGITQSPKYLFRKEGQNVTLSCEQNLNHDAMYWYRQDPGQGLRLIYYSQIVNDFQKGDIAEGYSVSREKKESFPLTVTSAQKNPTAFYLCAGSYSNQPQHFGDGTRLSIL.

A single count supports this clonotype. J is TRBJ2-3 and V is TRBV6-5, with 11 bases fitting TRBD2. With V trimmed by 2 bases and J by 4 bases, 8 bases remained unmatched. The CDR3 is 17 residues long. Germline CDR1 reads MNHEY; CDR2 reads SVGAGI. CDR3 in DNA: TGTGCCAGCAGTTACGTTGGTAGCGGGAGGGCCGCAGATACGCAGTATTTT. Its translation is CASSYVGSGRAADTQYF.

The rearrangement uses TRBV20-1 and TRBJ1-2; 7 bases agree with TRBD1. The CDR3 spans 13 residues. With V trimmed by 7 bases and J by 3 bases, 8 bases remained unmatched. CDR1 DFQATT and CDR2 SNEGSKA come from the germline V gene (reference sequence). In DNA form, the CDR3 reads TGCAGTGTTCCGACAGGGAGAGACTATGGCTACACCTTC. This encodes CSVPTGRDYGYTF.

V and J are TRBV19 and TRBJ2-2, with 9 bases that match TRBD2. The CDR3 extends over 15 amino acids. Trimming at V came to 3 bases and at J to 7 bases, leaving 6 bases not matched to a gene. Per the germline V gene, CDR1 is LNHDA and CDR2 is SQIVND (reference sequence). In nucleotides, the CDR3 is TGTGCCAGTAGTATGTTAGCGGGAGTTGGCGGGGAGCTGTTTTTT. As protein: CASSMLAGVGGELFF.

The CDR3 region has the DNA TGTGCCAGCAGTTTATCGGCCGACACCGGGGAGCTGTTTTTT. Its translation is CASSLSADTGELFF. The chain has TRBV27 and TRBJ2-2; unclear D gene. The CDR3 runs to 14 residues. Germline CDR1 is MNHEY and CDR2 is SMNVEV (reference sequence). Between the trimmed V and J ends, which lost 0 bases and 3 bases, there was a span of 5 bases.

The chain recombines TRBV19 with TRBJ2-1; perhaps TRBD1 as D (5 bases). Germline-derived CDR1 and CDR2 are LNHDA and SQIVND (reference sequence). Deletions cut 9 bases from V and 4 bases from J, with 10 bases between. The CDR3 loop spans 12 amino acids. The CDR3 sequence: CASTTAYNEQFF. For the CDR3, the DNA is TGTGCCAGCACGACAGCTTACAATGAGCAGTTCTTC.

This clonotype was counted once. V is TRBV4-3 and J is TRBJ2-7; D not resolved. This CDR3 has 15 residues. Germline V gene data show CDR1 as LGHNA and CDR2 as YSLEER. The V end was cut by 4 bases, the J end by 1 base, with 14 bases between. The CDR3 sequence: CASSPSAVLSYEQYF. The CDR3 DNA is TGCGCCAGCAGCCCGTCCGCAGTACTGTCCTACGAGCAGTACTTC.

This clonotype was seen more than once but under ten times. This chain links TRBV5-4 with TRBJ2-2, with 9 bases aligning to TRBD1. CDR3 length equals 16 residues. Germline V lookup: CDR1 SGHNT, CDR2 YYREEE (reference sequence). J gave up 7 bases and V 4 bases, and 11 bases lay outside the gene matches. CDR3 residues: CASSAEIQGANGELFF. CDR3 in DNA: TGTGCCAGCAGCGCTGAAATACAGGGGGCCAACGGGGAGCTGTTTTTT.

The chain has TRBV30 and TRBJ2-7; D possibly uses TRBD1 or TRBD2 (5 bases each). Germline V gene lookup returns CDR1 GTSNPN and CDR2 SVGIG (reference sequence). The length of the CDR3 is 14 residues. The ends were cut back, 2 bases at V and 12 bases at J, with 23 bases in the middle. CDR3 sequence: CAWSLSAAPRGGYF. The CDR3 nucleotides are TGTGCCTGGAGTTTATCCGCCGCCCCCCGGGGCGGGTACTTC.

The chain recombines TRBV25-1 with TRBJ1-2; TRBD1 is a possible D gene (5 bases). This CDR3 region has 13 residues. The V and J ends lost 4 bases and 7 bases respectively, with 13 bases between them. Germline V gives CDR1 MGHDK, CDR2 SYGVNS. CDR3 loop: CASSGSGAGGYTF. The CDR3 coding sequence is TGTGCCAGCAGTGGGTCTGGGGCGGGTGGCTACACCTTC.

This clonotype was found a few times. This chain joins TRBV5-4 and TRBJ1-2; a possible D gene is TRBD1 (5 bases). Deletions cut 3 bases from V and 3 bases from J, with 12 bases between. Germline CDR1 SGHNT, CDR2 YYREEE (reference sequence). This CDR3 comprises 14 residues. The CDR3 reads CASSSPSRDYGYTF. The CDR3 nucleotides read TGTGCCAGCAGCTCCCCTTCCAGGGACTATGGCTACACCTTC.

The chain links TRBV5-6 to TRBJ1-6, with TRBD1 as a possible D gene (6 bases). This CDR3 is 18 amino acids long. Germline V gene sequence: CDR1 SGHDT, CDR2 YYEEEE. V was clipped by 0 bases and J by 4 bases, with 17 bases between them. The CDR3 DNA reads TGTGCCAGCAGCTTGGGTGGATCCGAGGGGGGATATAATTCACCCCTCCACTTT. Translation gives CASSLGGSEGGYNSPLHF.

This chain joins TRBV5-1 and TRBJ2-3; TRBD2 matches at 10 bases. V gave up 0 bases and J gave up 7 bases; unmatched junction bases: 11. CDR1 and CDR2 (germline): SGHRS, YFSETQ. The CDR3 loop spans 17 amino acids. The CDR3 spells CASSLAGAAGGWYTQYF. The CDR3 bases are TGCGCCAGCAGCTTGGCCGGAGCAGCGGGAGGGTGGTATACGCAGTATTTT.